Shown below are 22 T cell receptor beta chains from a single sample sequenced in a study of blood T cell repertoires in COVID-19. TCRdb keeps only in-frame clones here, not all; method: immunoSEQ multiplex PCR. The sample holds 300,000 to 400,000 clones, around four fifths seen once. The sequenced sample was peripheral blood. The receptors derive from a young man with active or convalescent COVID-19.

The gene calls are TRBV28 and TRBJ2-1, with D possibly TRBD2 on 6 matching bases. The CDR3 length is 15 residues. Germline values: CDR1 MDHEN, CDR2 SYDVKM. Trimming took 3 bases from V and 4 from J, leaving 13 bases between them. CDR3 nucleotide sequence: TGTGCCAGCAGTTTCGGTCTAGCGAGGTACAATGAGCAGTTCTTC. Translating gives CASSFGLARYNEQFF. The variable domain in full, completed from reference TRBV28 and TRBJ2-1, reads DVKVTQSSRYLVKRTGEKVFLECVQDMDHENMFWYRQDPGLGLRLIYFSYDVKMKEKGDIPEGYSVSREKKERFSLILESASTNQTSMYLCASSFGLARYNEQFFGPGTRLTVL.

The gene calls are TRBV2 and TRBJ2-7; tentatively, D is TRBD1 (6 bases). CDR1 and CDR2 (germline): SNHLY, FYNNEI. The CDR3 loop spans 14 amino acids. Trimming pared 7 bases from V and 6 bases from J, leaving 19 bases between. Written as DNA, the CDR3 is TGTGCCAGCAAAATGGACAGTGTGGGGGCCGAGCAGTACTTC. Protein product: CASKMDSVGAEQYF. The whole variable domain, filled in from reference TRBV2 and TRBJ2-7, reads EPEVTQTPSHQVTQMGQEVILRCVPISNHLYFYWYRQILGQKVEFLVSFYNNEISEKSEIFDDQFSVERPDGSNFTLKIRSTKLEDSAMYFCASKMDSVGAEQYFGPGTRLTVT.

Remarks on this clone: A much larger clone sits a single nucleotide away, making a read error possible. The CDR3 nucleotides are TGTGCCAGCAGCTTGGGACTAGCGAGAACAGATACGCAGTATTTT. Amino acids: CASSLGLARTDTQYF. This chain uses TRBV11-3 with TRBJ2-3, with TRBD2 identical over 10 bases. Germline V CDR1 and CDR2: SGHNT, YENEEA. V gave up 3 bases and J gave up 3 bases; unmatched junction bases: 3. This CDR3 has 15 residues.

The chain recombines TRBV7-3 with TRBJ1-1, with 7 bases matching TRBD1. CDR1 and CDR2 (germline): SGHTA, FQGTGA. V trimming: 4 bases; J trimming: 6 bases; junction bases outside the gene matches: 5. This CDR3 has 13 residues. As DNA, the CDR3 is TGTGCCAGCAGCTCCTACAGGGGATCTGAAGCTTTCTTT. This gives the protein CASSSYRGSEAFF.

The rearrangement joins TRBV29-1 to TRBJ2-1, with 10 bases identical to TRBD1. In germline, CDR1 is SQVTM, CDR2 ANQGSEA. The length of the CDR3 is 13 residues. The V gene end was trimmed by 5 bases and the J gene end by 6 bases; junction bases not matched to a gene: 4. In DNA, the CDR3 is TGCAGCGTTACGGGACAGGGGCTCAATGAGCAGTTCTTC. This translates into CSVTGQGLNEQFF.

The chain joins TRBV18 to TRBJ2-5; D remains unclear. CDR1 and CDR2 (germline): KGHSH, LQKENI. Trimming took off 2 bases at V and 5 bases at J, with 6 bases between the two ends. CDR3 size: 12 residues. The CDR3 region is CASSPGQETQYF. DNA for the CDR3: TGTGCCAGCTCACCAGGGCAGGAGACCCAGTACTTC.

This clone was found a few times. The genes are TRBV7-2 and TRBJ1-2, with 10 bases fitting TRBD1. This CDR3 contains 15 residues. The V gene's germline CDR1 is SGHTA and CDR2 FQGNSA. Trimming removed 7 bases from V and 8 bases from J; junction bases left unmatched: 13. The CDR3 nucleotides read TGTGCCAGCACCTTCGCACGACAGGGGGCAGGAGGCTACACCTTC. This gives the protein CASTFARQGAGGYTF.

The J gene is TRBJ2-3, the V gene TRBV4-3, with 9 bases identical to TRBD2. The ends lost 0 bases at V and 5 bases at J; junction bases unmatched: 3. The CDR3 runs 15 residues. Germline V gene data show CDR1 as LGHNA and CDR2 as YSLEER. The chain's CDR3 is CASSQDELAGDTQYF. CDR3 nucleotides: TGCGCCAGCAGCCAAGATGAACTAGCGGGAGATACGCAGTATTTT.

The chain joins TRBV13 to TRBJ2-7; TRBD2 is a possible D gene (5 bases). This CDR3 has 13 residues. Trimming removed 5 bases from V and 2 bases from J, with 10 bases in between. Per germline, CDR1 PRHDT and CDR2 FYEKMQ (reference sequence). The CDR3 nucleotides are TGTGCCAGCAGCCCACGGGGAGCCTACGAGCAGTACTTC. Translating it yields CASSPRGAYEQYF. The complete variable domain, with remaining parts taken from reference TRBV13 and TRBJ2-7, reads AAGVIQSPRHLIKEKRETATLKCYPIPRHDTVYWYQQGPGQDPQFLISFYEKMQSDKGSIPDRFSAQQFSDYHSELNMSSLELGDSALYFCASSPRGAYEQYFGPGTRLTVT.

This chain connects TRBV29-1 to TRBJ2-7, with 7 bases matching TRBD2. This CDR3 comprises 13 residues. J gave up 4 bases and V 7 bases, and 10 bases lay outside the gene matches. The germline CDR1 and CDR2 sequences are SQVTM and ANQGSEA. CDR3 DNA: TGCAGCGGGGGCGGCGGGAGAGGGTACGAGCAGTACTTC. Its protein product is CSGGGGRGYEQYF.

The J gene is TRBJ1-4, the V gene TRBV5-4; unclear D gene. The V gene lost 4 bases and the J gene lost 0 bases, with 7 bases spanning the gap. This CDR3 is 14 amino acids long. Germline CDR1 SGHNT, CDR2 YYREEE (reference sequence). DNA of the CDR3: TGTGCCAGCAGCCGGGGTGCAACTAATGAAAAACTGTTTTTT. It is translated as CASSRGATNEKLFF.

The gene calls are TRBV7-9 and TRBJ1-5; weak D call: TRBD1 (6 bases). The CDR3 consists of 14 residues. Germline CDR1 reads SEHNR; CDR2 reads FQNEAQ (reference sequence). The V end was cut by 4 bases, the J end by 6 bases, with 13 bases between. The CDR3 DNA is TGTGCCAGCAGCTCCAGGGGAGAGGGTCAGCCCCAGCATTTT. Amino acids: CASSSRGEGQPQHF. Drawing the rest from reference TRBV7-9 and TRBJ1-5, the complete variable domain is DTGVSQNPRHKITKRGQNVTFRCDPISEHNRLYWYRQTLGQGPEFLTYFQNEAQLEKSRLLSDRFSAERPKGSFSTLEIQRTEQGDSAMYLCASSSRGEGQPQHFGDGTRLSIL.

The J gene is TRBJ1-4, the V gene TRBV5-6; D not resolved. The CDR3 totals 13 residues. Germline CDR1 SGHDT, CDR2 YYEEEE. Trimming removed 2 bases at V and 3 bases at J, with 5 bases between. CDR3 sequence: CASSLRANEKLFF. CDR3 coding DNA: TGTGCCAGCAGCTTAAGAGCTAATGAAAAACTGTTTTTT. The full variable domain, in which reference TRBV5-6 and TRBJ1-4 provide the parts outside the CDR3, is DAGVTQSPTHLIKTRGQQVTLRCSPKSGHDTVSWYQQALGQGPQFIFQYYEEEERQRGNFPDRFSGHQFPNYSSELNVNALLLGDSALYLCASSLRANEKLFFGSGTQLSVL.

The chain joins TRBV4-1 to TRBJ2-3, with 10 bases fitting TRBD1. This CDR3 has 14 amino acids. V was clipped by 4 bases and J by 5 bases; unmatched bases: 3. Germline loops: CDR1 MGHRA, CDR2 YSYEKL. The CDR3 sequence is CASSRGQGGDTQYF. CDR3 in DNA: TGCGCCAGCAGCCGCGGACAGGGGGGAGATACGCAGTATTTT.

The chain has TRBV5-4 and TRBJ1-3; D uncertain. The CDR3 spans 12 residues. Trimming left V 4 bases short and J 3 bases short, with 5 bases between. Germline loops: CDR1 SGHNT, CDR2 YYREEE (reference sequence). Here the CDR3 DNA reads TGTGCCAGCAGCCTCCTTGGAAACACCATATATTTT. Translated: CASSLLGNTIYF.

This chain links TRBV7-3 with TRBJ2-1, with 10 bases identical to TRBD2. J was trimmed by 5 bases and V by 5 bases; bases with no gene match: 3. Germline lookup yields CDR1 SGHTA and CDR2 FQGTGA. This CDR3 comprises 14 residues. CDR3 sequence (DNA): TGTGCCAGCAGCCTAGCGGGAGTAAACAATGAGCAGTTCTTC. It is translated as CASSLAGVNNEQFF.

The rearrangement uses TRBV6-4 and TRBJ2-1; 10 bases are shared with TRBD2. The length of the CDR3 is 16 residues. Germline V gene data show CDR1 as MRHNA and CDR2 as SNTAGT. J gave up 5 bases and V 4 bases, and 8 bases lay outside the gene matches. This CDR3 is CASSALGLAGDNEQFF. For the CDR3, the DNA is TGTGCCAGCAGTGCCCTGGGGCTAGCGGGGGACAATGAGCAGTTCTTC.

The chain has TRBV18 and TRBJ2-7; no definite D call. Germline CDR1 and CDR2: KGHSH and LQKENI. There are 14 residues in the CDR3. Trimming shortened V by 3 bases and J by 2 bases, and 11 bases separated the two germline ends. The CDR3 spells CASSPDGFPYEQYF. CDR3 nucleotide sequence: TGTGCCAGCTCACCCGATGGCTTTCCCTACGAGCAGTACTTC.

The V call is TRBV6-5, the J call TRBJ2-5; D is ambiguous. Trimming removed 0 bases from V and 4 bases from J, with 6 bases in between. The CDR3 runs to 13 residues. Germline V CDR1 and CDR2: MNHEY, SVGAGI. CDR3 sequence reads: CASSYSTGETQYF. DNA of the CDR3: TGTGCCAGCAGTTACTCGACGGGAGAGACCCAGTACTTC.

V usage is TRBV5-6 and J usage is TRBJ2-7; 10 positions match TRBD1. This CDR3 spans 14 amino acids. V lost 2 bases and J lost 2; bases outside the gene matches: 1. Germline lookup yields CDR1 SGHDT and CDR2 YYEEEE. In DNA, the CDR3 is TGTGCCAGCAGCTTCGGGACAGGGGCCTACGAGCAGTACTTC. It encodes CASSFGTGAYEQYF. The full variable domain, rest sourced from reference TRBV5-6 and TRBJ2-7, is DAGVTQSPTHLIKTRGQQVTLRCSPKSGHDTVSWYQQALGQGPQFIFQYYEEEERQRGNFPDRFSGHQFPNYSSELNVNALLLGDSALYLCASSFGTGAYEQYFGPGTRLTVT.

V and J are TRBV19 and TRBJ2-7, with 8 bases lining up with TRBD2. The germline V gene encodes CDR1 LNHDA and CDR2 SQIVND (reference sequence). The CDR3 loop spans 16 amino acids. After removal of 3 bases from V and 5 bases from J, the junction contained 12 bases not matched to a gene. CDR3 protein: CASSIHPTGGPDEQYF. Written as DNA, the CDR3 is TGTGCCAGTAGTATCCACCCCACGGGAGGGCCGGACGAGCAGTACTTC. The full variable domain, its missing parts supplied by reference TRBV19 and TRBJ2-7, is DGGITQSPKYLFRKEGQNVTLSCEQNLNHDAMYWYRQDPGQGLRLIYYSQIVNDFQKGDIAEGYSVSREKKESFPLTVTSAQKNPTAFYLCASSIHPTGGPDEQYFGPGTRLTVT.

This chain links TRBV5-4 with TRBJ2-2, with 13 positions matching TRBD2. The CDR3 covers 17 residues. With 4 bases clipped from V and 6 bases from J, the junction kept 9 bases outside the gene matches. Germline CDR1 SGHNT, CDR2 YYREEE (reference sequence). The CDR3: CASSPGLAGANSGELFF. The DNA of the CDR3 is TGTGCCAGCAGCCCCGGACTAGCGGGAGCGAATTCCGGGGAGCTGTTTTTT.